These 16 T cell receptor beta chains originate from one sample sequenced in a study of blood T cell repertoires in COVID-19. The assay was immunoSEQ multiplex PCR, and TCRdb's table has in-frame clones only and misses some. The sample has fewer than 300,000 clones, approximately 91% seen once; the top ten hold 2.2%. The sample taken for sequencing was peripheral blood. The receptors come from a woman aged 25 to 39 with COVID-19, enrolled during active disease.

The CDR3 sequence: CASSTWTDQPQHF. DNA of the CDR3: TGTGCCAGTAGTACCTGGACAGATCAGCCCCAGCATTTT. The chain couples TRBV19 to TRBJ1-5, with a weak D call TRBD1 (6 bases). With 4 bases removed from V and 5 bases from J, the gap between germline ends came to 9 bases. In germline, CDR1 is LNHDA, CDR2 SQIVND (reference sequence). This CDR3 spans 13 amino acids.

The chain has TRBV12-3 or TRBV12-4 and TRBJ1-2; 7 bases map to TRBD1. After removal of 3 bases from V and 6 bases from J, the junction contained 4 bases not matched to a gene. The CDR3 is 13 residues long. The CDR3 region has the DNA TGTGCCAGCAGTTTGTCAGGGGGGAATGGCTACACCTTC. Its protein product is CASSLSGGNGYTF.

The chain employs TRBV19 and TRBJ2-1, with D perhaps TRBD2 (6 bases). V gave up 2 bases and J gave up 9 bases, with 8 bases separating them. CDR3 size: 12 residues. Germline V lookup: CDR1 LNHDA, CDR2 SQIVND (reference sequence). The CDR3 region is CASSISSGEQFF. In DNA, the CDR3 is TGTGCCAGTAGTATAAGTAGCGGTGAGCAGTTCTTC.

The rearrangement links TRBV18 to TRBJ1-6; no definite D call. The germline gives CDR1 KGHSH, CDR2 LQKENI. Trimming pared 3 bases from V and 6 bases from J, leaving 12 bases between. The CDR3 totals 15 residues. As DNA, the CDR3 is TGTGCCAGCTCACCCACGGGGAACTCTAATTCACCCCTCCACTTT. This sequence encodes CASSPTGNSNSPLHF. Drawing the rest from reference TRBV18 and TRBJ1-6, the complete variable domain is NAGVMQNPRHLVRRRGQEARLRCSPMKGHSHVYWYRQLPEEGLKFMVYLQKENIIDESGMPKERFSAEFPKEGPSILRIQQVVRGDSAAYFCASSPTGNSNSPLHFGNGTRLTVT.

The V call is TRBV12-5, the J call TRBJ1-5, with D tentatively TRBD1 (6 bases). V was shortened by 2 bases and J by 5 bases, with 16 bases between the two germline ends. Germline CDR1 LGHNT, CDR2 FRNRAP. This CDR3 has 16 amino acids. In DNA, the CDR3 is TGTGCTAGTGGTTTGTCCTCAAAGGGGGGGGATCAGCCCCAGCATTTT. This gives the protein CASGLSSKGGDQPQHF. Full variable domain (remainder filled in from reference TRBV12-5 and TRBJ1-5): DARVTQTPRHKVTEMGQEVTMRCQPILGHNTVFWYRQTMMQGLELLAYFRNRAPLDDSGMPKDRFSAEMPDATLATLKIQPSEPRDSAVYFCASGLSSKGGDQPQHFGDGTRLSIL.

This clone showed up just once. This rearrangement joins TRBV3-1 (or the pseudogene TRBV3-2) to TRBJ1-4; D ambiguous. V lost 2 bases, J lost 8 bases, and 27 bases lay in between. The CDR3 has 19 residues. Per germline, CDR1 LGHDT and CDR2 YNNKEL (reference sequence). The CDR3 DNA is TGTGCCAGCAGCCAAACCACCGGCAGGCGGAAAGACGGGAGGGAAAAACTGTTTTTT. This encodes CASSQTTGRRKDGREKLFF.

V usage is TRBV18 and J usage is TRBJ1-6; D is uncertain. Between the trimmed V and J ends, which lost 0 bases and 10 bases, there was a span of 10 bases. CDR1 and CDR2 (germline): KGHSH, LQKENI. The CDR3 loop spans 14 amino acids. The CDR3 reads CASSPPQVGSPLHF. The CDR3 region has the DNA TGTGCCAGCTCACCACCGCAGGTTGGGTCACCCCTCCACTTT.

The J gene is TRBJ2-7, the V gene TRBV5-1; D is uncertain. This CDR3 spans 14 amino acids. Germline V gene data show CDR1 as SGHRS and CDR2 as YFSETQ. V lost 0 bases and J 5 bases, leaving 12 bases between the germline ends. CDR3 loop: CASSLDGGRNEQYF. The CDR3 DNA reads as TGCGCCAGCAGCTTGGACGGTGGTAGAAACGAGCAGTACTTC.

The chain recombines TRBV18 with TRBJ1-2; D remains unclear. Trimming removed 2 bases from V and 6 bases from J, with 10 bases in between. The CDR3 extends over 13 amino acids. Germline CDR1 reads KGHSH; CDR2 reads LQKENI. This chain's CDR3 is CASSPGEGHGYTF. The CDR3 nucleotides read TGTGCCAGCTCACCAGGGGAGGGTCATGGCTACACCTTC.

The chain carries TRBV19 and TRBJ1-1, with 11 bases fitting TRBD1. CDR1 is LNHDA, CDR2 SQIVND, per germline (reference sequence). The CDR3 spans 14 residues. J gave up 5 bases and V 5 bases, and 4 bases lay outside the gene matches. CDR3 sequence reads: CASSGQGAWTEAFF. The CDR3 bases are TGTGCCAGTAGTGGACAGGGGGCTTGGACTGAAGCTTTCTTT.

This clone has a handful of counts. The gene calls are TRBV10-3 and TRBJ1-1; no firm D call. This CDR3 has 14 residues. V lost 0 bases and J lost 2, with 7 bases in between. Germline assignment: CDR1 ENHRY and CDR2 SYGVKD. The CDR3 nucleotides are TGTGCCATCAGTGAGTCGATGGCTAACACTGAAGCTTTCTTT. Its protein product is CAISESMANTEAFF.

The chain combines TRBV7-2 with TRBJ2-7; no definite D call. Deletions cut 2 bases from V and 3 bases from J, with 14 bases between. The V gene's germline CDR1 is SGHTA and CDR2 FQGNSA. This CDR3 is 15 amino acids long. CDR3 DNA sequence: TGTGCCAGCAGCTTACAGGCCACTCTCATCTACGAGCAGTACTTC. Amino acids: CASSLQATLIYEQYF.

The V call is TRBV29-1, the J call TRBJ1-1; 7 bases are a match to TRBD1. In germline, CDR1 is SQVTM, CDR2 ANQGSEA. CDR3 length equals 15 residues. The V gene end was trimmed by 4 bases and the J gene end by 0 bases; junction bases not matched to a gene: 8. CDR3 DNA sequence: TGCAGCGTTGGGGGACAGAGTCCTATGAACACTGAAGCTTTCTTT. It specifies CSVGGQSPMNTEAFF.

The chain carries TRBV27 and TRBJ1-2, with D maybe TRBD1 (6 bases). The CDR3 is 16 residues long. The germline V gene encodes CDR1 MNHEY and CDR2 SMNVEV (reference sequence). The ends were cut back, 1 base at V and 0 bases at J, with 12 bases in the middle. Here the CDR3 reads CASSLYSTGANYGYTF. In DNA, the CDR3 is TGTGCCAGCAGTTTATACTCGACAGGTGCTAACTATGGCTACACCTTC.

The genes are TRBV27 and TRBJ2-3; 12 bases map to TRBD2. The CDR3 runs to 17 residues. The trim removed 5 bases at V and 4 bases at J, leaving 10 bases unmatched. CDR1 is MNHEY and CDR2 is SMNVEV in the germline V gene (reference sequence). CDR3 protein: CASSPPGLAGTPDTQYF. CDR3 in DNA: TGTGCCAGCAGTCCGCCGGGACTAGCGGGCACTCCAGATACGCAGTATTTT.

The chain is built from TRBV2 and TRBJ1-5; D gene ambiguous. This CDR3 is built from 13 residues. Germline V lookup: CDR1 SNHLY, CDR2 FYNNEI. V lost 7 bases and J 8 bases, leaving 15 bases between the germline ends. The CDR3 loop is CASTDIYTEPQHF. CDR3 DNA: TGTGCCAGCACAGACATATATACGGAGCCCCAGCATTTT.